The entry below describes one TCR beta chain. This sample is part of a study of blood T cell repertoires in COVID-19. The overall study: Sources were T cells, B-cell-depleted T cells, or PBMCs; the material itself was cDNA or gDNA.

Produced via immunoSEQ multiplex PCR; TCRdb's table is partial and in-frame only. The sample has about 340,000 clones, 85% to 90% seen once; the top ten hold about 6.9%. Looked up from germline, CDR1 is MGHDK and CDR2 is SYGVNS. Trimming cost V 2 bases and J 3 bases; bases outside gene matches: 4. The CDR3 covers 15 residues. The genes are TRBV25-1 and TRBJ2-3, with 8 bases aligning to TRBD1. The TCR was taken from a woman aged 45-65 years with COVID-19, enrolled during active disease. The sequenced sample was peripheral blood. Here the CDR3 DNA reads TGTGCCAGCAGTGAACGGGACAGGCTAACAGATACGCAGTATTTT. Encoded protein: CASSERDRLTDTQYF.